The 27 T cell receptor beta chains below come from one sample, sequenced in a study of response to subunit inactivated influenza vaccine. TCRdb independently ran MiXCR on the RT-PCR reads; one entry per CDR3 protein. Here the sample spans 290,000 or so distinct CDR3 sequences, approximately 23% being singletons. The sample consisted of PBMCs from blood, taken roughly 20 months after vaccination. These receptors were obtained from a man between 50 and 75 years old who received an inactivated influenza vaccine.

This clonotype was seen only a few times. The CDR3 bases are TGTGCCAGCAGTGAAATCCCGGGACGGCCTAGTGGCTACACCTTC. It encodes CASSEIPGRPSGYTF. The J gene is TRBJ1-2, the V gene TRBV6-1; weak D call: TRBD1 (5 bases). Per germline, CDR1 MNHNS and CDR2 SASEGT. V lost 2 bases to trimming and J lost 7 bases, with 17 bases between them. This CDR3 is 15 amino acids long.

The J gene is TRBJ2-7, the V gene TRBV20-1; D is possibly TRBD1 (6 bases). Germline lookup yields CDR1 DFQATT and CDR2 SNEGSKA (reference sequence). The CDR3 is 14 amino acids. V was cut by 6 bases and J by 1 base, with 16 bases left in between. Here the CDR3 DNA reads TGCAGTGCGCCCGACAGGATTAAGTCCTACGAGCAGTACTTC. Its translation is CSAPDRIKSYEQYF.

This clonotype was picked up a small number of times. J is TRBJ1-6 and V is TRBV7-8; 7 bases are a match to TRBD1. Germline V gene sequence: CDR1 SGHVS, CDR2 FQNEAQ. Germline trimming cut 2 bases from V and 5 bases from J; bases unmatched to any gene: 6. The CDR3 extends over 16 amino acids. In DNA form, the CDR3 reads TGTGCCAGCAGCTTACCCGCGACAGGGAATAATTCACCCCTCCACTTT. It specifies CASSLPATGNNSPLHF.

This sequence joins TRBV5-1 and TRBJ2-1, with TRBD2 matching over 10 bases. Germline V lookup: CDR1 SGHRS, CDR2 YFSETQ. The trim removed 0 bases at V and 3 bases at J, leaving 6 bases unmatched. The length of the CDR3 is 17 residues. The CDR3 coding sequence is TGCGCCAGCAGCTTGGCTAGCGGGGGAACTAACTACAATGAGCAGTTCTTC. As protein: CASSLASGGTNYNEQFF.

The rearrangement uses TRBV20-1 and TRBJ1-1; TRBD1 might be the D (6 bases). The CDR3 contains 14 residues. From germline, CDR1 is DFQATT and CDR2 SNEGSKA (reference sequence). Between the trimmed V and J ends, which lost 3 bases and 4 bases, there was a span of 15 bases. The CDR3 sequence is CSARGTGLGTEAFF. The CDR3 DNA is TGCAGTGCTAGGGGAACAGGGTTAGGCACTGAAGCTTTCTTT.

The rearrangement links TRBV20-1 to TRBJ2-1; D gene unclear. CDR3 length: 14 amino acids. V dropped 1 base and J dropped 3 bases, with 10 bases sitting between them. Germline V gene data show CDR1 as DFQATT and CDR2 as SNEGSKA (reference sequence). The CDR3 spells CSARAPVNYNEQFF. The CDR3, as DNA: TGCAGTGCTAGAGCCCCGGTGAACTACAATGAGCAGTTCTTC.

The V call is TRBV6-2 or TRBV6-3, the J call TRBJ2-3; perhaps TRBD2 as D (5 bases). Germline V CDR1 and CDR2: MNHEY, SVGEGT. The CDR3 sequence is 14 residues long. V lost 5 bases, J lost 0 bases, and 9 bases lay in between. The CDR3 DNA sequence: TGTGCCAGCAGTAACGGACTTAGCACAGATACGCAGTATTTT. The encoded protein is CASSNGLSTDTQYF.

This sequence joins TRBV10-1 and TRBJ2-1, with 9 positions matching TRBD1. Trimming cost V 5 bases and J 2 bases; bases outside gene matches: 4. The CDR3 extends over 15 amino acids. Per germline, CDR1 WNHNN and CDR2 SYGVQD (reference sequence). The CDR3 protein is CASSPYRGPYNEQFF. CDR3 nucleotides: TGCGCCAGCAGTCCATACAGGGGGCCCTACAATGAGCAGTTCTTC.

The CDR3 DNA sequence: TGTGCCAGCAGTTTACGTCGGGGAAGCTATGGCTACACCTTC. Translating it yields CASSLRRGSYGYTF. The V call is TRBV27, the J call TRBJ1-2; D remains ambiguous. V dropped 2 bases and J dropped 4 bases, with 11 bases sitting between them. Germline V lookup: CDR1 MNHEY, CDR2 SMNVEV (reference sequence). The CDR3 has 14 residues.

This clonotype was detected a few times. The rearrangement joins TRBV28 to TRBJ2-7, with 10 bases matching TRBD2. Losses at the gene ends were 3 bases for V and 4 bases for J; bases not matched to a gene: 6. Per germline, CDR1 MDHEN and CDR2 SYDVKM. The CDR3 is 15 residues long. The CDR3 is CASSFPSGSSYEQYF. The CDR3 nucleotides read TGTGCCAGCAGTTTCCCTAGCGGGAGTTCTTACGAGCAGTACTTC.

Only a few counts were recorded for this clonotype. As DNA, the CDR3 is TGCAGCGTGGGGGACAGGGGGCGGCCCCAGCATTTT. It translates to CSVGDRGRPQHF. The gene calls are TRBV29-1 and TRBJ1-5; 12 bases are shared with TRBD1. This CDR3 is 12 amino acids long. Germline-derived CDR1 and CDR2 are SQVTM and ANQGSEA. V trimming: 6 bases; J trimming: 9 bases; junction bases outside the gene matches: 3.

This clonotype showed up just a few times. The chain joins TRBV9 to TRBJ2-5; 9 bases are a match to TRBD2. Per germline, CDR1 SGDLS and CDR2 YYNGEE. The CDR3 contains 17 residues. With V trimmed by 0 bases and J by 5 bases, 11 bases remained unmatched. The CDR3 here is CASSVGVIAGEDETQYF. In DNA, the CDR3 is TGTGCCAGCAGCGTAGGGGTGATAGCGGGAGAGGATGAGACCCAGTACTTC.

This chain links TRBV15 with TRBJ1-1, with D hard to call. The CDR3 runs 15 residues. Germline CDR1 and CDR2: LNHNV and YYDKDF (reference sequence). V was clipped by 0 bases and J by 1 base, with 9 bases between them. CDR3 residues: CATSRDIQKNTEAFF. In DNA, the CDR3 is TGTGCCACCAGCAGAGATATACAGAAGAACACTGAAGCTTTCTTT.

The chain combines TRBV5-1 with TRBJ1-1; 12 bases are shared with TRBD1. The J segment lost 4 bases and the V segment lost 4 bases, leaving 5 bases of the junction unmatched. The CDR3 has 15 residues. Germline CDR1 is SGHRS and CDR2 is YFSETQ. The CDR3 DNA sequence: TGCGCCAGCAGCATGCCGGGACAGGGGGCCACTGAAGCTTTCTTT. Its protein product is CASSMPGQGATEAFF.

In its sample, this clonotype was seen a few times. This chain uses TRBV7-2 with TRBJ1-5, with D perhaps TRBD1 (5 bases). Germline values: CDR1 SGHTA, CDR2 FQGNSA. Trimming shortened V by 6 bases and J by 5 bases, and 11 bases separated the two germline ends. The CDR3 runs 13 residues. CDR3 in amino acids: CASSVRGDQPQHF. The CDR3 DNA reads TGTGCCAGCAGTGTGAGGGGCGATCAGCCCCAGCATTTT.

The chain combines TRBV20-1 with TRBJ2-1; D could derive from TRBD1 or TRBD2 (6 bases each). Germline V gives CDR1 DFQATT, CDR2 SNEGSKA (reference sequence). The CDR3 is 14 amino acids. Between the trimmed V and J ends, which lost 4 bases and 1 base, there was a span of 11 bases. CDR3 bases: TGCAGTGCTACACGGGGGCCGTCCTACAATGAGCAGTTCTTC. Residues: CSATRGPSYNEQFF.

This rearrangement joins TRBV28 to TRBJ2-7, with D maybe TRBD1 (6 bases). CDR1 is MDHEN and CDR2 is SYDVKM in the germline V gene. V shed 11 bases and J shed 1 base, with 9 bases lying between them. The CDR3 is made up of 11 amino acids. CDR3 residues: CASQGSYEQYF. CDR3 coding DNA: TGTGCCTCACAGGGTTCCTACGAGCAGTACTTC.

This rearrangement joins TRBV5-1 to TRBJ1-2; 8 nucleotides align to TRBD1. V lost 4 bases and J lost 3; bases outside the gene matches: 17. Germline CDR1 SGHRS, CDR2 YFSETQ. The CDR3 totals 18 residues. CDR3 bases: TGCGCCAGCAGCCCCCTGCCACAGAGCCGGACAGGGCACTATGGCTACACCTTC. Protein: CASSPLPQSRTGHYGYTF.

This clonotype was seen just once. V gene TRBV28 combines with J gene TRBJ1-1; D call uncertain. The CDR3 totals 16 residues. V lost 5 bases, J lost 2 bases, and 18 bases lay in between. CDR1 is MDHEN, CDR2 SYDVKM, per germline. CDR3 DNA sequence: TGTGCCAGCAGTCCTCTATGGCAAAATCGAAACACTGAAGCTTTCTTT. Translating it yields CASSPLWQNRNTEAFF.

The sample holds a few counts of this clonotype. The rearrangement links TRBV11-2 to TRBJ1-5; D possibly corresponds to TRBD1 (6 bases). V lost 6 bases and J lost 6, with 21 bases in between. The CDR3 is 16 amino acids. Germline CDR1 is SGHAT and CDR2 is FQNNGV. The CDR3 reads CASSHLRTDESQPQHF. The CDR3, as DNA: TGTGCCAGCAGTCATCTAAGGACAGATGAAAGTCAGCCCCAGCATTTT.

This clonotype was seen a handful of times. The chain has TRBV5-4 and TRBJ1-2; D remains unclear. Germline V lookup: CDR1 SGHNT, CDR2 YYREEE (reference sequence). The CDR3 totals 13 residues. Trimming shortened V by 4 bases and J by 4 bases, and 11 bases separated the two germline ends. CDR3 DNA sequence: TGTGCCAGCAGCCGGGAATTCTCCTATGGCTACACCTTC. This codes for CASSREFSYGYTF.

This clonotype was counted between two and nine times. V gene TRBV4-1 combines with J gene TRBJ1-4; no reliable D call. CDR1 MGHRA and CDR2 YSYEKL come from the germline V gene. This CDR3 region has 15 residues. The V gene lost 4 bases and the J gene lost 4 bases, with 13 bases spanning the gap. The CDR3 DNA reads TGCGCCAGCAGCCCACTCCAGGCCGTTAATGAAAAACTGTTTTTT. Protein product: CASSPLQAVNEKLFF.

This clonotype turned up a few times. This CDR3 reads CASSPTGVTYNSPLHF. DNA of the CDR3: TGTGCCAGCAGCCCCACAGGGGTCACCTATAATTCACCCCTCCACTTT. This chain connects TRBV6-2 or TRBV6-3 to TRBJ1-6; TRBD1 agrees at 7 bases. CDR3 length: 16 amino acids. Germline-derived CDR1 and CDR2 are MNHEY and SVGEGT. The V segment lost 6 bases and the J segment 2 bases; nucleotides outside the gene matches: 7.

The chain has TRBV6-1 and TRBJ1-2; D may be TRBD1 (5 bases). Germline CDR1 reads MNHNS; CDR2 reads SASEGT. V shed 8 bases and J shed 4 bases, with 23 bases lying between them. This CDR3 spans 16 amino acids. The chain's CDR3 is CASHIEAGGRGYGYTF. The DNA for the CDR3 is TGTGCCAGCCATATAGAGGCGGGGGGAAGAGGCTATGGCTACACCTTC.

The genes are TRBV19 and TRBJ2-7, with 8 bases aligning to TRBD1. V lost 3 bases, J lost 2 bases, and 3 bases stayed unmatched. CDR1 is LNHDA, CDR2 SQIVND, per germline (reference sequence). The CDR3 covers 14 residues. This CDR3 is CASSIRDRTYEQYF. The DNA for the CDR3 is TGTGCCAGTAGTATCCGGGACAGGACCTACGAGCAGTACTTC.

J is TRBJ1-2 and V is TRBV7-8, with D uncertain. CDR1 is SGHVS and CDR2 is FQNEAQ in the germline V gene. There are 14 residues in the CDR3. Trimming cost V 0 bases and J 4 bases, with 9 bases left between them. CDR3 in DNA: TGTGCCAGCAGCTTAGCGGGATTAAGCTATGGCTACACCTTC. Translation: CASSLAGLSYGYTF.

This clonotype was counted ten times or more. V and J are TRBV6-1 and TRBJ1-5; the match to TRBD1 covers 7 bases. V shed 5 bases, J shed 3 bases, and the junction held 7 bases outside the gene matches. This CDR3 has 15 residues. The germline gives CDR1 MNHNS, CDR2 SASEGT. The CDR3 nucleotides are TGTGCCAGCAGTCAGAGGGGGCGGGACAATCAGCCCCAGCATTTT. It specifies CASSQRGRDNQPQHF.